The rows below give T cell receptor beta chains drawn from one sample of a study of human T cells and chemical hapten exposure. One entry per CDR3 protein results from TCRdb running MiXCR on the RACE reads. The table lists fewer than 40,000 distinct CDR3 sequences, 4.5% to 5.5% of them singletons. The sequencing sample was made of whole blood. The receptors shown here come from a human donor in good health. Some clones in this sample may be carry-over from other donors' samples. CDR3s include the opening cysteine and the closing phenylalanine or tryptophan. A D gene is named only where the DNA matches it firmly. The size of a clone is reported for some rows only, either as once, few or many, or as a class for expanded clones.

D gene | J gene | clone size | V gene | CDR3 protein | CDR3 DNA
- | TRBJ2-3 | many | TRBV4-3 | CASSRTGDSSGAGGTDTQYF | TGCGCCAGCAGCCGTACGGGGGACAGCTCTGGGGCCGGGGGAACAGATACGCAGTATTTT
TRBD1 | TRBJ1-1 | many | TRBV2 | CASRARQGYNTEAFF | TGTGCCAGCAGGGCGAGACAGGGTTATAACACTGAAGCTTTCTTT
TRBD1 | TRBJ2-7 | many | TRBV12-3/TRBV12-4 | CASSFKDRGSEQYF | TGTGCCAGCAGTTTCAAGGACAGGGGGAGCGAGCAGTACTTC
- | TRBJ1-1 | many | TRBV5-1 | CASSPDIMNTEAFF | TGCGCCAGCAGCCCGGACATTATGAACACTGAAGCTTTCTTT
- | TRBJ1-1 | many | TRBV20-1 | CSATNGQIQNTEAFF | TGCAGTGCGACGAACGGGCAGATTCAAAACACTGAAGCTTTCTTT
TRBD1 | TRBJ1-6 | - | TRBV4-1 | CASSPGRTGLTSPLHF | TGCGCCAGCAGCCCGGGGAGGACAGGGTTGACTTCACCCCTCCACTTT
- | TRBJ1-5 | many | TRBV6-6 | CASRLDGVNNQPQHF | TGTGCCAGCAGACTCGACGGGGTGAACAATCAGCCCCAGCATTTT
TRBD2 | TRBJ2-7 | - | TRBV6-6 | CASNPLAGVYEQYF | TGTGCCAGCAATCCACTAGCGGGGGTCTACGAGCAGTACTTC
TRBD1 | TRBJ1-1 | few | TRBV28 | CASSLRDRALDFF | TGTGCCAGCAGTTTAAGGGACAGGGCGTTGGATTTCTTT
- | TRBJ2-4 | many | TRBV7-2 | CASSFDSSRKNIQYF | TGTGCCAGCAGCTTTGATTCTTCTAGAAAAAACATTCAGTACTTC
- | TRBJ2-3 | many | TRBV20-1 | CSARPIKSSSTDTQYF | TGCAGTGCTAGGCCGATAAAGTCCAGTAGCACAGATACGCAGTATTTT
- | TRBJ2-3 | many | TRBV10-3 | CAISETGYSTDTQYF | TGTGCCATCAGTGAAACGGGATATAGCACAGATACGCAGTATTTT
- | TRBJ1-2 | few | TRBV20-1 | CSARAGTYYGYTF | TGCAGTGCTAGAGCCGGGACATACTATGGCTACACCTTC
- | TRBJ2-7 | few | TRBV20-1 | CSALGDYEQYF | TGCAGTGCTCTAGGGGACTACGAGCAGTACTTC
- | TRBJ1-2 | many | TRBV5-1 | CASSVEGQNYGYTF | TGCGCCAGCAGCGTAGAAGGACAGAACTATGGCTACACCTTC
- | TRBJ1-6 | many | TRBV7-6 | CASSLVSSADGVAYNSPLHF | TGTGCCAGCAGCTTAGTATCTTCGGCTGATGGGGTCGCCTATAATTCACCCCTCCACTTT
- | TRBJ1-1 | many | TRBV12-3/TRBV12-4 | CASSLTGVDTEAFF | TGTGCCAGCAGTTTAACCGGAGTCGACACTGAAGCTTTCTTT
TRBD2 | TRBJ2-2 | few | TRBV20-1 | CSARDYRRGTNTGELFF | TGCAGTGCTAGAGATTATCGGCGGGGGACGAACACCGGGGAGCTGTTTTTT
- | TRBJ2-7 | many | TRBV7-6 | CASSKGGEQYF | TGTGCCAGCAGTAAAGGAGGCGAGCAGTACTTC
TRBD2 | TRBJ2-5 | many | TRBV6-6 | CASSSHGGGALETQYF | TGTGCCAGCAGTTCCCACGGCGGGGGGGCTTTAGAGACCCAGTACTTC
- | TRBJ2-4 | many | TRBV7-2 | CASSLVDKNIQYF | TGTGCCAGCAGCTTAGTAGACAAAAACATTCAGTACTTC
- | TRBJ2-3 | - | TRBV7-2 | CASSYTIGDREYF | TGTGCCAGCAGCTACACTATTGGGGATCGCGAGTATTTT
- | TRBJ2-3 | many | TRBV5-4 | CASSLESGTDTQYF | TGTGCCAGCAGCTTGGAATCAGGGACAGATACGCAGTATTTT
- | TRBJ1-3 | - | TRBV19 | CASRDLPGNTIYF | TGTGCCAGCCGGGACCTCCCGGGAAACACCATATATTTT
TRBD1 | TRBJ1-2 | many | TRBV7-2 | CASSLPGTADYGYTF | TGTGCCAGCAGCTTACCCGGGACAGCAGACTATGGCTACACCTTC
- | TRBJ1-4 | few | TRBV20-1 | CSARGGNEKLFF | TGCAGTGCTAGAGGAGGAAATGAAAAACTGTTTTTT
TRBD2 | TRBJ2-7 | few | TRBV29-1 | CSASKSGTPYEQYF | TGCAGCGCATCTAAAAGCGGGACTCCCTACGAGCAGTACTTC
TRBD1 | TRBJ2-7 | - | TRBV6-5 | CASSRQGYYEQYF | TGTGCCAGCAGTCGACAGGGGTACTACGAGCAGTACTTC